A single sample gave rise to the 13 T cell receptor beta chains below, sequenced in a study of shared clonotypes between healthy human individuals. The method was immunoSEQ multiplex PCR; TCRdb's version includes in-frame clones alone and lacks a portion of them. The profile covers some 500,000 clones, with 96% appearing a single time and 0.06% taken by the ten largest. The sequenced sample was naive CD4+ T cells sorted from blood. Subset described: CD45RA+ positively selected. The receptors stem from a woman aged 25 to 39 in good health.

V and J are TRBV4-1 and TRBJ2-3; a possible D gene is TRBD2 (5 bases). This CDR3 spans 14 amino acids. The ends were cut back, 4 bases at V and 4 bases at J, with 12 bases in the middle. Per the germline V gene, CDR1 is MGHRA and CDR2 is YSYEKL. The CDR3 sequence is CASSLPGSADTQYF. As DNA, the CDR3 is TGCGCCAGCAGCCTCCCGGGGTCCGCAGATACGCAGTATTTT.

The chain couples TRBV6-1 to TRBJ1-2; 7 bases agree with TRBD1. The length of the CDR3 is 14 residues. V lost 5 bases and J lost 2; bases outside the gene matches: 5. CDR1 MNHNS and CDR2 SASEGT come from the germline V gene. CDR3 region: CASSMGQKNYGYTF. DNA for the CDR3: TGTGCCAGCAGTATGGGACAGAAGAACTATGGCTACACCTTC.

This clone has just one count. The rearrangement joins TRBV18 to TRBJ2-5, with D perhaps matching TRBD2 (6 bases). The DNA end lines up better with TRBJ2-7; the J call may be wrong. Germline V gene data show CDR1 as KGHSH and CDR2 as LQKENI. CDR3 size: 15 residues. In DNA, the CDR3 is TGTGCCAGCTCACCAAAGGCGGGACTCTCCTACGAGCAGTACTTC. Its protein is CASSPKAGLSYEQYF.

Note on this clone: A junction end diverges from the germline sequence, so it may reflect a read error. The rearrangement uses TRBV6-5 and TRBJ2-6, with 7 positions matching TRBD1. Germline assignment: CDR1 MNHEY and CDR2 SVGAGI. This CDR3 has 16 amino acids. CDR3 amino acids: CASSYSGGSGANVLTF. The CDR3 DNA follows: TGTGCCAGCAGCTACTCAGGGGGCTCTGGGGCCAACGTCCTGACTTTC.

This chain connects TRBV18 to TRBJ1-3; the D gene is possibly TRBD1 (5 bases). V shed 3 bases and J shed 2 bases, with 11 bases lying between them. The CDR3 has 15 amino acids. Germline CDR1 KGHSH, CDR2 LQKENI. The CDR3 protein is CASSPGPGTGNTIYF. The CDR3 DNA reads TGTGCCAGCTCACCGGGGCCAGGTACTGGAAACACCATATATTTT.

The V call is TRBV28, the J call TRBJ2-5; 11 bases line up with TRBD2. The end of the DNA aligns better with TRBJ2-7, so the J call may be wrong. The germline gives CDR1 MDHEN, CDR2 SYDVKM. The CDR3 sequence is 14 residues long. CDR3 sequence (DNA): TGTGCCAGCAGTACCGGGACTAGCGGCTACGAGCAGTACTTC. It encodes CASSTGTSGYEQYF.

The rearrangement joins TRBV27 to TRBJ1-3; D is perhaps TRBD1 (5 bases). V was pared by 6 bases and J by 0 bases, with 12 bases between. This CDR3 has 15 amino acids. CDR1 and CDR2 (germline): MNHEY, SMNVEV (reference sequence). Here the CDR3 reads CASRNQGSSGNTIYF. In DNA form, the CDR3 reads TGTGCCAGCAGAAACCAGGGCTCCTCTGGAAACACCATATATTTT.

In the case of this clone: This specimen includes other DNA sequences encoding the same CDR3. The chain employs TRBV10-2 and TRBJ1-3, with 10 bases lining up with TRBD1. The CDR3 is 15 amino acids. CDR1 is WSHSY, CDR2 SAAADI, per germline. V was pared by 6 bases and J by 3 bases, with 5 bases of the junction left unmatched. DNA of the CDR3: TGCGCCAGCAGCCGGGACAGGGGTTTTGGAAACACCATATATTTT. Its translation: CASSRDRGFGNTIYF.

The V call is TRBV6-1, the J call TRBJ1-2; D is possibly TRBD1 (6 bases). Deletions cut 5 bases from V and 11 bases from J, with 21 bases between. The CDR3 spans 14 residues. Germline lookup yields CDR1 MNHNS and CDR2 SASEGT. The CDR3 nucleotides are TGTGCCAGCAGTAAGGACAGCCCGGGAAGGCCTTACACCTTC. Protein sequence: CASSKDSPGRPYTF.

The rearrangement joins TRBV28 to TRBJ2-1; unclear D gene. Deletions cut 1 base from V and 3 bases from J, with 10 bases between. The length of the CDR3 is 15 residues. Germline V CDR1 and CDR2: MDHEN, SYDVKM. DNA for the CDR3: TGTGCCAGCAGTTTATCCCTCGATGTCTACAATGAGCAGTTCTTC. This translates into CASSLSLDVYNEQFF. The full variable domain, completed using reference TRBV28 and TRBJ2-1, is DVKVTQSSRYLVKRTGEKVFLECVQDMDHENMFWYRQDPGLGLRLIYFSYDVKMKEKGDIPEGYSVSREKKERFSLILESASTNQTSMYLCASSLSLDVYNEQFFGPGTRLTVL.

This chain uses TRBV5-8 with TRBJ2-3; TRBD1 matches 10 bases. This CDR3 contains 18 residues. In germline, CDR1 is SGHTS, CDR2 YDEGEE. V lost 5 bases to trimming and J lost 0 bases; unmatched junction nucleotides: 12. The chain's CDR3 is CASSIPGQGIPSTDTQYF. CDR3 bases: TGTGCCAGCAGTATTCCGGGACAGGGGATACCTAGCACAGATACGCAGTATTTT.

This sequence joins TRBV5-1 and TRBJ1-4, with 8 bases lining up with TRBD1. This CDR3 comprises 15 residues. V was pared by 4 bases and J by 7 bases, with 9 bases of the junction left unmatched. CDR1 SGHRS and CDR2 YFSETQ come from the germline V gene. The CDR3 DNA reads TGCGCCAGCAGCAGCGGCCAGGGGGCTCCTGAAAAACTGTTTTTT. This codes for CASSSGQGAPEKLFF.

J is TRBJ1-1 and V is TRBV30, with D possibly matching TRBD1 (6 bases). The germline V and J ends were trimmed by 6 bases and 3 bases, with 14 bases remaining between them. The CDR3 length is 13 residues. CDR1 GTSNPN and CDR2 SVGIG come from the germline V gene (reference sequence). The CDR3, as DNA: TGTGCCTGCACCTTGGGGGGCTACACTGAAGCTTTCTTT. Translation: CACTLGGYTEAFF.